This T cell receptor (beta chain) was recovered during a study of control samples from healthy donors and cancer patients (dated by TCRdb to the early 2020s). As encoded in the germline V gene (reference sequence), CDR1 is GTSNPN while CDR2 is SVGIG. V sheds 5 bases and J sheds 4 bases, leaving 15 bases between their ends. The CDR3 starts with the cysteine, ends with the phenylalanine, and has 13 residues. Only CDR3 DNA is held: 39 bases, read in frame from base 1. Library prep was done by the immunoSEQ multiplex PCR assay. Drawn from immuneACCESS, this table holds only the in-frame rearrangements with V and J called that TCRdb kept. Clones are partly lost; checked studies trace under half to an unresolved V gene and leave the rest unexplained. The table for this sample lists about 150,000 clones; under 90% of them were counted only once. In total, the top ten clones hold 4% to 5.5% of the sample.

Concerning this clone: It has no known antigen specificity. No quality values exist for individual bases; no much larger clone is one base distant.

Sequenced: blood. The chain uses TRBV30 and TRBJ2-7; the D gene is tentatively TRBD1 or TRBD2, each matching 6 bases. This TCR came from a man aged 25-40 years in good health. The DNA sequence is as follows: TGTGCCTGGTCGGGGGACACCGGATACGAGCAGTACTTC. This encodes CAWSGDTGYEQYF.